This TCR beta chain comes out of a study of T cell responses to AZD1222 COVID-19 vaccine. Some clones are missing from TCRdb's copy, which holds only in-frame ones; the method was immunoSEQ multiplex PCR. The table has more than 150,000 clones, 94% seen once. A note on this clone: Antigen: not known.

Broader study findings: Spike-specific TCR breadth and depth grew following two AZD1222 doses. Baseline serostatus was positive in only a handful of AZD1222 recipients. Without day 14 samples, only post-peak T cell repertoires were studied. It should be noted that donors were predominantly white British and more often female, and clonal diversity was possibly underestimated.

Trimming took 0 bases from V and 4 from J, leaving 7 bases between them. CDR3 length equals 13 residues. Germline lookup yields CDR1 SGDLS and CDR2 YYNGEE. Sequences were derived from peripheral blood, sampled 28 days after the second AZD1222 dose. The TCR was taken from an adult who received the AZD1222 COVID-19 vaccine. The chain employs TRBV9 and TRBJ1-1; D unresolved. The CDR3 loop is CASSVGWGTEAFF. CDR3 in DNA: TGTGCCAGCAGCGTAGGATGGGGCACTGAAGCTTTCTTT. Together with reference TRBV9 and TRBJ1-1, the CDR3 gives the full variable domain: DSGVTQTPKHLITATGQRVTLRCSPRSGDLSVYWYQQSLDQGLQFLIQYYNGEERAKGNILERFSAQQFPDLHSELNLSSLELGDSALYFCASSVGWGTEAFFGQGTRLTVV.